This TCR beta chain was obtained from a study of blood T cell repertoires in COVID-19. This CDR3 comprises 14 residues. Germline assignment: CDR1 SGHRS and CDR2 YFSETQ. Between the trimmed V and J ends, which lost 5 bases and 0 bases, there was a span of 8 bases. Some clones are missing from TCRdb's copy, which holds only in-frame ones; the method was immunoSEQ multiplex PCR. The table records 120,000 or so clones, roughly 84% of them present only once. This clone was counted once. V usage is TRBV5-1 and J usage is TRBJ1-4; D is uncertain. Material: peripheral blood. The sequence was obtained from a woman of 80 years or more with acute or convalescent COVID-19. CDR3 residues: CASRLFATNEKLFF. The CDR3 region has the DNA TGCGCCAGCAGACTGTTTGCAACTAATGAAAAACTGTTTTTT.